Below, 32 T cell receptor beta chains from the same sample are listed, as sequenced in a study of beta chain features in type 1 diabetes. These receptors' antigens are unknown. The sequenced template was cDNA made from the entire isolated RNA. The protocol was immunoSEQ multiplex PCR, while the TCRdb copy is restricted to in-frame clones and leaves out a portion. Here the sample spans a few hundred thousand clones, roughly 11% being singletons. Broader study findings: All four CD4+ subsets of Type 1 diabetes patients contained TCRB CDR3s that were moderately but significantly shorter.

The sample taken for sequencing was naive CD4+ T cells from blood. Receptors were obtained from a man aged 30 to 39 with type 1 diabetes.

V gene TRBV9 combines with J gene TRBJ2-3, with 9 nucleotides matching TRBD1. Germline lookup yields CDR1 SGDLS and CDR2 YYNGEE. Losses at the gene ends were 2 bases for V and 3 bases for J; bases not matched to a gene: 13. The CDR3 covers 18 residues. In DNA, the CDR3 is TGTGCCAGCAGCGTCCACCTCTCAACAGGGGGCGAAACAGATACGCAGTATTTT. Translating gives CASSVHLSTGGETDTQYF.

This clone occurred a few times. The gene calls are TRBV25-1 and TRBJ1-4; 7 nucleotides line up with TRBD1. This CDR3 comprises 15 residues. With 2 bases clipped from V and 8 bases from J, the junction kept 8 bases outside the gene matches. Per germline, CDR1 MGHDK and CDR2 SYGVNS. The CDR3 sequence is CASSELQGLGEKLFF. In nucleotides, the CDR3 is TGTGCCAGCAGTGAACTACAGGGGCTGGGAGAAAAACTGTTTTTT.

The genes are TRBV5-1 and TRBJ1-6, with no clear D. Between the trimmed V and J ends, which lost 0 bases and 9 bases, there was a span of 10 bases. The germline V gene encodes CDR1 SGHRS and CDR2 YFSETQ. The CDR3 runs 14 residues. CDR3 loop: CASSLEGPGSPLHF. DNA for the CDR3: TGCGCCAGCAGCTTGGAAGGTCCGGGTTCACCCCTCCACTTT.

The V and J genes are TRBV7-2 and TRBJ1-5; possible D gene TRBD1, 5 bases. The CDR3 length is 13 residues. Germline V CDR1 and CDR2: SGHTA, FQGNSA. The V end lost 5 bases, the J end lost 3 bases, and 8 bases lay between the germline ends. This chain's CDR3 is CASSRQSNQPQHF. The CDR3 DNA follows: TGTGCCAGCAGCCGACAGTCCAATCAGCCCCAGCATTTT.

The V call is TRBV5-6, the J call TRBJ2-1; the match to TRBD1 covers 7 bases. J gave up 6 bases and V 0 bases, and 0 bases lay outside the gene matches. The CDR3 length is 13 residues. The germline CDR1 and CDR2 sequences are SGHDT and YYEEEE. The CDR3 nucleotides are TGTGCCAGCAGCTTGGACAGGGGCAATGAGCAGTTCTTC. As protein: CASSLDRGNEQFF.

The chain employs TRBV29-1 and TRBJ1-2; D is uncertain. This CDR3 has 12 amino acids. Per the germline V gene, CDR1 is SQVTM and CDR2 is ANQGSEA. V lost 0 bases to trimming and J lost 4 bases, with 6 bases between them. CDR3 amino acids: CSVEERSYGYTF. The DNA for the CDR3 is TGCAGCGTTGAAGAGAGGTCCTATGGCTACACCTTC.

This clone appeared a few times. CDR3 residues: CSVTGTGDRYTEAFF. In DNA form, the CDR3 reads TGCAGCGTAACCGGGACAGGGGATAGGTACACTGAAGCTTTCTTT. V and J are TRBV29-1 and TRBJ1-1; 10 nucleotides align to TRBD1. V shed 6 bases and J 3 bases; nucleotides not matched to a gene: 10. Germline V gives CDR1 SQVTM, CDR2 ANQGSEA. The CDR3 runs 15 residues.

This clone was counted only a few times. The V gene is TRBV2, the J gene TRBJ2-5; D not certain. Deletions cut 5 bases from V and 3 bases from J, with 10 bases between. Germline V gene sequence: CDR1 SNHLY, CDR2 FYNNEI. There are 13 residues in the CDR3. The CDR3 spells CASSTGIEETQYF. The CDR3 DNA reads TGTGCCAGCAGTACGGGTATAGAAGAGACCCAGTACTTC.

The chain carries TRBV7-9 and TRBJ2-5; possible D gene TRBD2, 6 bases. V shed 2 bases and J shed 2 bases, with 9 bases lying between them. Germline lookup yields CDR1 SEHNR and CDR2 FQNEAQ (reference sequence). The CDR3 extends over 14 amino acids. CDR3 sequence reads: CASSLRGKQETQYF. The CDR3 DNA is TGTGCCAGCAGCTTACGGGGGAAACAAGAGACCCAGTACTTC.

This clone has more than one count but fewer than ten. This chain links TRBV25-1 with TRBJ1-2; D is possibly TRBD1 (6 bases). Trimming shortened V by 3 bases and J by 3 bases, and 14 bases separated the two germline ends. Germline assignment: CDR1 MGHDK and CDR2 SYGVNS. CDR3 length: 15 residues. CDR3 DNA: TGTGCCAGCAGTGATCCCCTACAGGGCGACTATGGCTACACCTTC. It codes for CASSDPLQGDYGYTF.

The rearrangement joins TRBV28 to TRBJ1-2, with 7 bases identical to TRBD1. Trimming at V came to 5 bases and at J to 8 bases, leaving 8 bases not matched to a gene. The CDR3 sequence is 13 residues long. The germline V gene encodes CDR1 MDHEN and CDR2 SYDVKM. The CDR3 DNA reads TGTGCCAGCAGTCCTACGGACAGGTGGGGCTACACCTTC. Protein product: CASSPTDRWGYTF.

The chain is built from TRBV5-1 and TRBJ2-7, with a tentative D call TRBD1 (6 bases). CDR3 length: 16 residues. Between the trimmed V and J ends, which lost 4 bases and 2 bases, there was a span of 19 bases. Germline V gene sequence: CDR1 SGHRS, CDR2 YFSETQ. In nucleotides, the CDR3 is TGCGCCAGCAGCCCGTTAACCCGGGACAATACCTACGAGCAGTACTTC. Translated, it gives CASSPLTRDNTYEQYF.

This clone was detected only a few times. The chain joins TRBV7-2 to TRBJ2-2; D ambiguous. The CDR3 is 14 amino acids. CDR1 is SGHTA, CDR2 FQGNSA, per germline. Trimming pared 1 base from V and 3 bases from J, leaving 6 bases between. The CDR3 region has the DNA TGTGCCAGCAGCTTAGACAGTTACACCGGGGAGCTGTTTTTT. Encoded protein: CASSLDSYTGELFF. Based on the CDR3 plus reference TRBV7-2 and TRBJ2-2, the full variable domain is GAGVSQSPSNKVTEKGKDVELRCDPISGHTALYWYRQSLGQGLEFLIYFQGNSAPDKSGLPSDRFSAERTGGSVSTLTIQRTQQEDSAVYLCASSLDSYTGELFFGEGSRLTVL.

The chain carries TRBV7-2 and TRBJ1-2; possibly TRBD1 for D (5 bases). V was cut by 7 bases and J by 7 bases, with 16 bases left in between. CDR3 length: 13 amino acids. CDR1 is SGHTA and CDR2 is FQGNSA in the germline V gene. The CDR3 bases are TGTGCCAGCACCCACTCCCAGGGATTTGGCTACACCTTC. This gives the protein CASTHSQGFGYTF. The whole variable domain, filled in from reference TRBV7-2 and TRBJ1-2, reads GAGVSQSPSNKVTEKGKDVELRCDPISGHTALYWYRQSLGQGLEFLIYFQGNSAPDKSGLPSDRFSAERTGGSVSTLTIQRTQQEDSAVYLCASTHSQGFGYTFGSGTRLTVV.

Remarks on this clone: Other DNA sequences from this sample encode an identical CDR3 as well. The chain recombines TRBV18 with TRBJ2-7; the D gene is possibly TRBD1 (6 bases). CDR1 and CDR2 (germline): KGHSH, LQKENI. CDR3 length: 14 residues. Trimming took off 3 bases at V and 3 bases at J, with 12 bases between the two ends. The CDR3 is CASSPGTTSYEQYF. The CDR3, as DNA: TGTGCCAGCTCACCCGGGACAACGAGCTACGAGCAGTACTTC.

This clone was detected only a few times. V usage is TRBV5-4 and J usage is TRBJ1-2, with D possibly being TRBD1 (6 bases). The V and J ends lost 4 bases and 2 bases respectively, with 18 bases between them. The CDR3 runs to 16 residues. The germline CDR1 and CDR2 sequences are SGHNT and YYREEE (reference sequence). Here the CDR3 reads CASSPQYGQRNYGYTF. The CDR3 region has the DNA TGTGCCAGCAGCCCCCAGTATGGACAGAGGAACTATGGCTACACCTTC.

In this sample, this clone turned up a few times. The V and J genes are TRBV15 and TRBJ1-6; D may be TRBD1 (6 bases). Deletions cut 0 bases from V and 6 bases from J, with 9 bases between. The CDR3 extends over 15 amino acids. Germline CDR1 reads LNHNV; CDR2 reads YYDKDF (reference sequence). CDR3 sequence (DNA): TGTGCCACCAGCAGAGACCCGGACAGTAATTCACCCCTCCACTTT. Protein: CATSRDPDSNSPLHF.

This clone appeared a few times. The CDR3 protein is CASSPQANTGELFF. The DNA for the CDR3 is TGTGCCAGCAGCCCCCAGGCGAACACCGGGGAGCTGTTTTTT. This chain connects TRBV7-3 to TRBJ2-2; D remains ambiguous. Germline-derived CDR1 and CDR2 are SGHTA and FQGTGA. CDR3 length equals 14 residues. Deletions cut 5 bases from V and 0 bases from J, with 7 bases between.

This rearrangement joins TRBV13 to TRBJ1-2; a weak D match, TRBD1 (5 bases). Between the trimmed V and J ends, which lost 4 bases and 8 bases, there was a span of 14 bases. In germline, CDR1 is PRHDT, CDR2 FYEKMQ (reference sequence). The CDR3 spans 13 residues. The DNA of the CDR3 is TGTGCCAGCAGCTCGGGACGGCGGGAAGGCTACACCTTC. Protein: CASSSGRREGYTF.

This clone was observed a handful of times. The J gene is TRBJ1-2, the V gene TRBV5-4; D perhaps matches TRBD1 (6 bases). This CDR3 has 14 amino acids. Trimming took off 4 bases at V and 0 bases at J, with 10 bases between the two ends. Germline CDR1 is SGHNT and CDR2 is YYREEE (reference sequence). CDR3 sequence reads: CASSPGEPNYGYTF. Written as DNA, the CDR3 is TGTGCCAGCAGCCCAGGGGAGCCTAACTATGGCTACACCTTC.

In its sample, this clone was seen a few times. V gene TRBV29-1 combines with J gene TRBJ1-5; D not resolved. The CDR3 is 14 amino acids. V lost 3 bases and J lost 9, with 18 bases in between. Germline values: CDR1 SQVTM, CDR2 ANQGSEA. Here the CDR3 DNA reads TGCAGCGTTGAGACAAACCTCCCGGGAGGGCCCCAGCATTTT. The encoded protein is CSVETNLPGGPQHF.

V gene TRBV4-1 combines with J gene TRBJ2-5; TRBD2 matches at 9 bases. Germline CDR1 reads MGHRA; CDR2 reads YSYEKL. The CDR3 is 17 residues long. The trim removed 0 bases at V and 1 base at J, leaving 6 bases unmatched. Here the CDR3 reads CASSQDLQTSGQETQYF. The DNA of the CDR3 is TGCGCCAGCAGCCAAGATCTTCAGACTAGCGGCCAAGAGACCCAGTACTTC.

This chain joins TRBV4-2 and TRBJ1-1; possible D gene TRBD1, 5 bases. Germline V gene lookup returns CDR1 LGHNA and CDR2 YNFKEQ. This CDR3 has 15 amino acids. The V and J ends lost 3 bases and 1 base respectively, with 12 bases between them. CDR3 sequence reads: CASSHPRGGNTEAFF. The CDR3 nucleotides are TGTGCCAGCAGCCATCCCCGGGGGGGGAACACTGAAGCTTTCTTT.

Only a few counts were recorded for this clone. This chain uses TRBV18 with TRBJ2-5; no reliable D call. V was pared by 1 base and J by 5 bases, with 14 bases between. The germline V gene encodes CDR1 KGHSH and CDR2 LQKENI. CDR3 length: 15 residues. The CDR3 loop is CASSPRTVGQETQYF. The CDR3 DNA reads as TGTGCCAGCTCACCACGTACAGTAGGTCAGGAGACCCAGTACTTC.

This clone was seen a handful of times. V gene TRBV30 combines with J gene TRBJ2-7; D perhaps matches TRBD1 (5 bases). V dropped 0 bases and J dropped 5 bases, with 11 bases sitting between them. The CDR3 is made up of 13 amino acids. CDR1 is GTSNPN, CDR2 SVGIG, per germline (reference sequence). The CDR3, as DNA: TGTGCCTGGAGTGTACAGGTAGCCAACGAGCAGTACTTC. Translated: CAWSVQVANEQYF.

The sample holds a few counts of this clone. This chain joins TRBV25-1 and TRBJ2-6; D perhaps matches TRBD2 (6 bases). Germline loops: CDR1 MGHDK, CDR2 SYGVNS. The CDR3 is made up of 16 amino acids. Between the trimmed V and J ends, which lost 2 bases and 0 bases, there was a span of 8 bases. The CDR3 DNA reads as TGTGCCAGCAGTGAACGGGGGAGCTCTGGGGCCAACGTCCTGACTTTC. Translation: CASSERGSSGANVLTF.

The chain employs TRBV6-1 and TRBJ2-7; 10 bases match TRBD1. V gave up 3 bases and J gave up 3 bases; unmatched junction bases: 2. The CDR3 is 14 amino acids. The germline V gene has CDR1 MNHNS and CDR2 SASEGT. The DNA of the CDR3 is TGTGCCAGCAGTGAGCGGACAGGGGGCTACGAGCAGTACTTC. This gives the protein CASSERTGGYEQYF.

Only a few counts were recorded for this clone. This chain links TRBV2 with TRBJ2-5; the D gene is possibly TRBD1 (6 bases). CDR1 and CDR2 (germline): SNHLY, FYNNEI. V shed 2 bases and J shed 5 bases, with 12 bases lying between them. The CDR3 contains 14 residues. CDR3: CASSEQGPGETQYF. Here the CDR3 DNA reads TGTGCCAGCAGTGAACAGGGGCCGGGGGAGACCCAGTACTTC.

This chain uses TRBV28 with TRBJ2-5; TRBD2 matches 13 bases. Germline V gene sequence: CDR1 MDHEN, CDR2 SYDVKM. V shed 5 bases and J 4 bases; nucleotides not matched to a gene: 4. The CDR3 extends over 15 amino acids. CDR3 region: CASSLTSGGGETQYF. CDR3 nucleotides: TGTGCCAGCAGTCTAACTAGCGGGGGGGGAGAGACCCAGTACTTC.

The CDR3 loop reads CASSVDRSYEQYF. DNA of the CDR3: TGTGCCAGCAGCGTGGACAGGTCCTACGAGCAGTACTTC. The V call is TRBV5-4, the J call TRBJ2-7; 7 bases fit TRBD1. The CDR3 totals 13 residues. The trim removed 4 bases at V and 1 base at J, leaving 2 bases unmatched. Germline lookup yields CDR1 SGHNT and CDR2 YYREEE (reference sequence).

This clone was seen more than once but under ten times. The V and J genes are TRBV28 and TRBJ1-5; tentative D call: TRBD1 (5 bases). This CDR3 spans 16 amino acids. V lost 5 bases and J lost 5, with 19 bases in between. Per the germline V gene, CDR1 is MDHEN and CDR2 is SYDVKM. DNA of the CDR3: TGTGCCAGCAGTCCCCCCCCAGGACGGGGGGATCAGCCCCAGCATTTT. This gives the protein CASSPPPGRGDQPQHF.

The chain carries TRBV5-4 and TRBJ2-5; no definite D call. The CDR3 consists of 13 residues. The V and J ends lost 1 base and 1 base respectively, with 5 bases between them. The V gene's germline CDR1 is SGHNT and CDR2 YYREEE (reference sequence). CDR3 nucleotide sequence: TGTGCCAGCAGCTTGAACAGCCAAGAGACCCAGTACTTC. Translated, it gives CASSLNSQETQYF. Looking up the rest from reference TRBV5-4 and TRBJ2-5 gives the full variable domain: ETGVTQSPTHLIKTRGQQVTLRCSSQSGHNTVSWYQQALGQGPQFIFQYYREEENGRGNFPPRFSGLQFPNYSSELNVNALELDDSALYLCASSLNSQETQYFGPGTRLLVL.